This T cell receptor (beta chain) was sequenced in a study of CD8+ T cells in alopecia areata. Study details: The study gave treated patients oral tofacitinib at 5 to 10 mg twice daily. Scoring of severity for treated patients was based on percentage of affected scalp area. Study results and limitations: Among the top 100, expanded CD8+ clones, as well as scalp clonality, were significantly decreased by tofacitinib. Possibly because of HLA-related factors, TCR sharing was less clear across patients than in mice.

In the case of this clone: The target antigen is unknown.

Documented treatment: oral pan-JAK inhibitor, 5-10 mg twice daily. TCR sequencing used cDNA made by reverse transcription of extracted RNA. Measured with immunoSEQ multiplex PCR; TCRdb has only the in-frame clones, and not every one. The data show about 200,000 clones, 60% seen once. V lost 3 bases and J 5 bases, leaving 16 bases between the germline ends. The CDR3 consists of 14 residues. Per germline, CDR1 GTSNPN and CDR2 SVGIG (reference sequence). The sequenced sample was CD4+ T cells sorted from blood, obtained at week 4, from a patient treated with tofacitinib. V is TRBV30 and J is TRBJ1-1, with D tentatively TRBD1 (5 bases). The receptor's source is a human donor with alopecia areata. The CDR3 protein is CAWRQDHFWTEAFF. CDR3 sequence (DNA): TGTGCCTGGAGACAGGACCACTTTTGGACTGAAGCTTTCTTT.